The next 24 T cell receptor beta chains were all read from a single sample in a study of PD-1 and CTLA-4 blockade in melanoma. Clones were sequenced by immunoSEQ multiplex PCR, and TCRdb holds only the in-frame ones, with some missing. The sample lists some 7,100 clones; 80% were seen once. The input for sequencing was CD8+ T cells from peripheral blood, taken before anti-PD-1 treatment. These receptors came from a human donor with melanoma.

This rearrangement joins TRBV27 to TRBJ1-4; TRBD1 aligns across 8 bases. CDR1 and CDR2 from the germline V gene are MNHEY and SMNVEV (reference sequence). V lost 5 bases, J lost 5 bases, and 7 bases stayed unmatched. The CDR3 loop spans 15 amino acids. CDR3 bases: TGTGCCAGCAGTCCCTCGACAGGGGCGAATGAAAAACTGTTTTTT. As protein: CASSPSTGANEKLFF.

This clone has more than one count but fewer than ten. CDR3 sequence: CASSYDRYNEQFF. CDR3 DNA: TGTGCCAGCAGCTACGACAGATACAATGAGCAGTTCTTC. This chain connects TRBV11-2 to TRBJ2-1, with D possibly matching TRBD1 (5 bases). The CDR3 loop spans 13 amino acids. Germline V CDR1 and CDR2: SGHAT, FQNNGV. Trimming removed 4 bases from V and 4 bases from J, with 8 bases in between.

The chain combines TRBV12-3 or TRBV12-4 with TRBJ1-1; D gene uncertain. This CDR3 contains 13 residues. Trimming stripped 6 bases from V and 1 base from J, with 9 bases between. The CDR3: CASRPTENTEAFF. In nucleotides, the CDR3 is TGTGCCAGCAGACCGACGGAGAACACTGAAGCTTTCTTT.

J is TRBJ1-1 and V is TRBV10-1, with D possibly matching TRBD1 (5 bases). CDR1 WNHNN and CDR2 SYGVQD come from the germline V gene (reference sequence). CDR3 length equals 14 residues. The ends were cut back, 3 bases at V and 3 bases at J, with 11 bases in the middle. The CDR3 spells CASSDPGRDTEAFF. CDR3 DNA sequence: TGCGCCAGCAGTGACCCAGGGAGGGACACTGAAGCTTTCTTT.

The rearrangement links TRBV7-9 to TRBJ2-3; D is uncertain. This CDR3 contains 13 residues. V was trimmed by 2 bases and J by 2 bases, leaving 5 bases between them. The germline V gene encodes CDR1 SEHNR and CDR2 FQNEAQ (reference sequence). The CDR3: CASSLTYTDTQYF. CDR3 nucleotides: TGTGCCAGCAGCTTAACTTACACAGATACGCAGTATTTT.

The rearrangement uses TRBV5-6 and TRBJ2-7; unclear D gene. The CDR3 has 15 amino acids. Germline CDR1 reads SGHDT; CDR2 reads YYEEEE. The V gene lost 4 bases and the J gene lost 3 bases, with 17 bases spanning the gap. CDR3 protein: CASSPGTIPNYEQYF. DNA for the CDR3: TGTGCCAGCAGCCCCGGAACCATCCCCAACTACGAGCAGTACTTC.

This chain connects TRBV11-3 to TRBJ2-7, with 9 bases identical to TRBD2. Germline CDR1 reads SGHNT; CDR2 reads YENEEA. V trimming: 1 base; J trimming: 1 base; junction bases outside the gene matches: 2. There are 15 residues in the CDR3. The CDR3 DNA reads as TGTGCCAGCAGCTTAGGGACTAGCGCATCCTACGAGCAGTACTTC. Amino acids: CASSLGTSASYEQYF.

This clone has a single count. V and J are TRBV11-3 and TRBJ1-2; 7 positions agree with TRBD1. Germline CDR1 SGHNT, CDR2 YENEEA. The CDR3 is 13 amino acids. V was clipped by 8 bases and J by 2 bases; unmatched bases: 5. The CDR3 spells CASSGGGNYGYTF. CDR3 coding DNA: TGTGCCAGCTCGGGAGGGGGCAACTATGGCTACACCTTC.

By its share, this clone is medium-sized. J is TRBJ2-1 and V is TRBV3-1 (or the pseudogene TRBV3-2); D unresolved. CDR1 is LGHDT, CDR2 YNNKEL, per germline (reference sequence). The CDR3 is made up of 16 amino acids. V lost 3 bases and J lost 7, with 19 bases in between. CDR3 in amino acids: CASSHVILSRQNEQFF. In DNA form, the CDR3 reads TGTGCCAGCAGCCATGTTATCTTATCTCGGCAAAATGAGCAGTTCTTC.

The chain joins TRBV4-1 to TRBJ2-7; 10 positions match TRBD1. Germline-derived CDR1 and CDR2 are MGHRA and YSYEKL. This CDR3 comprises 14 residues. V dropped 5 bases and J dropped 4; count of bases not matched to a gene: 5. The CDR3 sequence is CASSDRDRGYEQYF. For the CDR3, the DNA is TGCGCCAGCAGCGACCGGGACAGGGGATACGAGCAGTACTTC.

The chain uses TRBV11-2 and TRBJ2-5; the D gene could be TRBD1 or TRBD2 (7 bases each). CDR3 length: 15 amino acids. Trimming cost V 4 bases and J 1 base, with 13 bases left between them. In germline, CDR1 is SGHAT, CDR2 FQNNGV. The CDR3 DNA sequence: TGTGCCAGCAGCTCCAGGGGGGGGACCCAAGAGACCCAGTACTTC. Residues: CASSSRGGTQETQYF.

The chain carries TRBV6-1 and TRBJ1-5, with D possibly being TRBD1 (5 bases). The germline gives CDR1 MNHNS, CDR2 SASEGT. CDR3 length equals 16 residues. Trimming pared 1 base from V and 5 bases from J, leaving 15 bases between. In DNA, the CDR3 is TGTGCCAGCAGTGAAGACCCTAGGGGCCCTTATCAGCCCCAGCATTTT. It codes for CASSEDPRGPYQPQHF.

The gene calls are TRBV7-6 and TRBJ2-7, with 10 bases that match TRBD1. The trim removed 7 bases at V and 3 bases at J, leaving 9 bases unmatched. The CDR3 is made up of 15 amino acids. Germline CDR1 reads SGHVS; CDR2 reads FNYEAQ. The CDR3 loop is CASTPSGTGVYEQYF. The CDR3 region has the DNA TGTGCCAGCACCCCCTCCGGGACAGGGGTCTACGAGCAGTACTTC. Full variable domain (rest looked up from reference TRBV7-6 and TRBJ2-7): GAGVSQSPRYKVTKRGQDVALRCDPISGHVSLYWYRQALGQGPEFLTYFNYEAQQDKSGLPNDRFSAERPEGSISTLTIQRTEQRDSAMYRCASTPSGTGVYEQYFGPGTRLTVT.

The rearrangement joins TRBV7-9 to TRBJ2-7; perhaps TRBD1 as D (5 bases). Per germline, CDR1 SEHNR and CDR2 FQNEAQ (reference sequence). This CDR3 spans 12 amino acids. Trimming removed 5 bases at V and 0 bases at J, with 5 bases between. This CDR3 is CASSDSSYEQYF. CDR3 sequence (DNA): TGTGCCAGCAGCGACAGCTCCTACGAGCAGTACTTC.

The rearrangement links TRBV5-6 to TRBJ1-1, with D unclear. V gave up 0 bases and J gave up 5 bases, with 11 bases separating them. Germline V gene data show CDR1 as SGHDT and CDR2 as YYEEEE. The CDR3 is 14 amino acids. CDR3 coding DNA: TGTGCCAGCAGCTTGGACCATTTTAGGACTGAAGCTTTCTTT. Protein: CASSLDHFRTEAFF.

The V and J genes are TRBV4-3 and TRBJ2-1, with unresolved D. The germline V gene encodes CDR1 LGHNA and CDR2 YSLEER. The CDR3 is made up of 16 amino acids. Trimming took 0 bases from V and 0 from J, leaving 9 bases between them. Here the CDR3 reads CASSQDHLSSYNEQFF. CDR3 DNA sequence: TGCGCCAGCAGCCAAGATCATCTGAGCTCCTACAATGAGCAGTTCTTC.

This chain uses TRBV9 with TRBJ2-7; 15 positions match TRBD2. V lost 4 bases to trimming and J lost 2 bases; unmatched junction nucleotides: 1. This CDR3 contains 15 residues. Per the germline V gene, CDR1 is SGDLS and CDR2 is YYNGEE. In nucleotides, the CDR3 is TGTGCCAGCAGCCGGACTAGCGGGAGGGCCTACGAGCAGTACTTC. Amino acid sequence: CASSRTSGRAYEQYF.

The chain has TRBV7-9 and TRBJ2-2, with D possibly TRBD1 on 5 matching bases. Germline V gene data show CDR1 as SEHNR and CDR2 as FQNEAQ (reference sequence). The CDR3 length is 17 residues. V shed 1 base and J shed 0 bases, with 12 bases lying between them. The CDR3 bases are TGTGCCAGCAGCTTAGGTCTAGGGGATTCGAACACCGGGGAGCTGTTTTTT. Translated: CASSLGLGDSNTGELFF.

J is TRBJ1-1 and V is TRBV27, with 9 positions matching TRBD1. The V gene's germline CDR1 is MNHEY and CDR2 SMNVEV (reference sequence). V shed 5 bases and J 1 base; nucleotides not matched to a gene: 8. The CDR3 spans 16 residues. In nucleotides, the CDR3 is TGTGCCAGCAGTCACGCCCCGGGACAGGGGAACACTGAAGCTTTCTTT. Translated: CASSHAPGQGNTEAFF.

J is TRBJ1-5 and V is TRBV19, with D unresolved. The germline V gene encodes CDR1 LNHDA and CDR2 SQIVND (reference sequence). The V end lost 4 bases, the J end lost 9 bases, and 13 bases lay between the germline ends. This CDR3 is built from 13 residues. CDR3 DNA sequence: TGTGCCAGTAGTACAACGATGGCTTGGCCCCAGCATTTT. The encoded protein is CASSTTMAWPQHF.

V gene TRBV6-1 combines with J gene TRBJ1-5; D may be TRBD1 (5 bases). V was cut by 1 base and J by 3 bases, with 10 bases left in between. The CDR3 is 15 residues long. Germline V CDR1 and CDR2: MNHNS, SASEGT. The CDR3 coding sequence is TGTGCCAGCAGTGAAGGAGAGGGGCCCAATCAGCCCCAGCATTTT. Encoded protein: CASSEGEGPNQPQHF.

DNA of the CDR3: TGTGCCAGCAGCTTAGATGGGGCCCAGGGAGACGAGCAGTACTTC. It codes for CASSLDGAQGDEQYF. The rearrangement joins TRBV7-8 to TRBJ2-7, with D perhaps matching TRBD1 or TRBD2 (5 bases each). Germline assignment: CDR1 SGHVS and CDR2 FQNEAQ. Trimming left V 1 base short and J 5 bases short, with 15 bases between. This CDR3 spans 15 amino acids.

The chain recombines TRBV27 with TRBJ2-7; the D gene is possibly TRBD1 (5 bases). The length of the CDR3 is 12 residues. Germline V lookup: CDR1 MNHEY, CDR2 SMNVEV (reference sequence). The V gene lost 3 bases and the J gene lost 6 bases, with 9 bases spanning the gap. CDR3 nucleotide sequence: TGTGCCAGCAGTTTTACAGGACGCGAGCAGTACTTC. Protein: CASSFTGREQYF.

The chain combines TRBV11-3 with TRBJ2-6, with unresolved D. The CDR3 is 17 amino acids. Germline assignment: CDR1 SGHNT and CDR2 YENEEA. Trimming pared 5 bases from V and 0 bases from J, leaving 14 bases between. The CDR3 spells CASSPLGSLSGANVLTF. CDR3 bases: TGTGCCAGCAGCCCTTTAGGTTCCCTCTCTGGGGCCAACGTCCTGACTTTC.